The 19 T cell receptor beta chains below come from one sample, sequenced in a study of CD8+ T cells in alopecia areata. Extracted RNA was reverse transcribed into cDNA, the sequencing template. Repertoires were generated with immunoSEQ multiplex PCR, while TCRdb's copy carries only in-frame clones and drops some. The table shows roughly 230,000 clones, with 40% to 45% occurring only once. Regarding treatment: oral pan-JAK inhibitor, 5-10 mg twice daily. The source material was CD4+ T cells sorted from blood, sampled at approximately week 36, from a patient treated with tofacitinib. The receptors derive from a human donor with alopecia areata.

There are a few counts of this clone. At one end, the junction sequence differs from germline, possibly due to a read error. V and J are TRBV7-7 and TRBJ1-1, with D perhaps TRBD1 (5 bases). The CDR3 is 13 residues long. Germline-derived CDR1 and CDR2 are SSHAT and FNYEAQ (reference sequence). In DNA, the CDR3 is TGTGCTAGCAGCCGACAGATGAACACTGAAGCTTTCTTT. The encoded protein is CASSRQMNTEAFF.

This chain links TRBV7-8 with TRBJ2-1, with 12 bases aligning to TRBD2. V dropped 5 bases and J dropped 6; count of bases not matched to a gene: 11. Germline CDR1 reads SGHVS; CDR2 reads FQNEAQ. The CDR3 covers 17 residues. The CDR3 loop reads CASSPRLAGEVVNEQFF. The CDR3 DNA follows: TGTGCCAGCAGCCCAAGACTAGCGGGAGAGGTTGTCAATGAGCAGTTCTTC.

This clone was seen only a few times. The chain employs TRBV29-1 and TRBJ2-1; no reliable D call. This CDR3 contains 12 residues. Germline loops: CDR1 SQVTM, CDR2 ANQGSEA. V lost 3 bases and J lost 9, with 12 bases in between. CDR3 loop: CSVDLFKGEQFF. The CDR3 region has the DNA TGCAGCGTTGACCTCTTTAAGGGTGAGCAGTTCTTC.

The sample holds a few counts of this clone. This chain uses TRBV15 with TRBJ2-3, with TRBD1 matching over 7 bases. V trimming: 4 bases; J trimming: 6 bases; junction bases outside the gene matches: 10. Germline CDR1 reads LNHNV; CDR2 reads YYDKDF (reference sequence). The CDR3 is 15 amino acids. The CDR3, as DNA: TGTGCCACCAGCAATAGGGGGACAGAAGTGGATACGCAGTATTTT. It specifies CATSNRGTEVDTQYF. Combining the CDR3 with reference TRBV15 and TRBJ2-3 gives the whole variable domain DAMVIQNPRYQVTQFGKPVTLSCSQTLNHNVMYWYQQKSSQAPKLLFHYYDKDFNNEADTPDNFQSRRPNTSFCFLDIRSPGLGDTAMYLCATSNRGTEVDTQYFGPGTRLTVL.

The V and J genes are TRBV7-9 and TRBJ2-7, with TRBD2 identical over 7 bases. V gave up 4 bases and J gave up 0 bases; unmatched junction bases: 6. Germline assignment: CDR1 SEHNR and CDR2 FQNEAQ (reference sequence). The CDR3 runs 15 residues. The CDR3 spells CASSWGGARSYEQYF. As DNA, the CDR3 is TGTGCCAGCAGCTGGGGAGGGGCACGCTCCTACGAGCAGTACTTC.

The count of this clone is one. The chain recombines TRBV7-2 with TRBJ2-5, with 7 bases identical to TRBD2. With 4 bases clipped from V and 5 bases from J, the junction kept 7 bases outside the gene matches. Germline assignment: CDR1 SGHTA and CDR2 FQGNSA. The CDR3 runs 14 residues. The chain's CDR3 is CASSSQWGGETQYF. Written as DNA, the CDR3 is TGTGCCAGCAGCTCACAGTGGGGAGGGGAGACCCAGTACTTC.

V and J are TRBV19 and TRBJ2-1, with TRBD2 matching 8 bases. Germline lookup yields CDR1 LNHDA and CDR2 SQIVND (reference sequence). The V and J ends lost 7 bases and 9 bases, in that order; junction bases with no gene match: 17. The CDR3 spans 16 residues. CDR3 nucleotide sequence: TGTGCCAGTACCCCAGCGGGAGCGTTTGTTAACAGTGAGCAGTTCTTC. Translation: CASTPAGAFVNSEQFF.

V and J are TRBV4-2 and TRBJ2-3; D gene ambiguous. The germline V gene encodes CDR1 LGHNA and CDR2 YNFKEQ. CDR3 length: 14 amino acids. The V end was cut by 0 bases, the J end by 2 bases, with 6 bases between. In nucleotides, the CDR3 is TGTGCCAGCAGCCAAGAGACGTACACAGATACGCAGTATTTT. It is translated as CASSQETYTDTQYF.

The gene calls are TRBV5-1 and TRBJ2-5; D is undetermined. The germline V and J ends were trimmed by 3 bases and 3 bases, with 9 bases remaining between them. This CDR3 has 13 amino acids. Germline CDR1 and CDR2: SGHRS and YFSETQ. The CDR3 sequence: CASSSGPEETQYF. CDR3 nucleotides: TGCGCCAGCAGCTCGGGTCCCGAAGAGACCCAGTACTTC.

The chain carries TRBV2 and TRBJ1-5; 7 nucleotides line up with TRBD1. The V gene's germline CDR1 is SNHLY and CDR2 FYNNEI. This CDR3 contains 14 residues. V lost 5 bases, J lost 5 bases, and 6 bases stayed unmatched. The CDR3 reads CASSRQGTHQPQHF. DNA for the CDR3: TGTGCCAGCAGTCGACAGGGTACCCATCAGCCCCAGCATTTT.

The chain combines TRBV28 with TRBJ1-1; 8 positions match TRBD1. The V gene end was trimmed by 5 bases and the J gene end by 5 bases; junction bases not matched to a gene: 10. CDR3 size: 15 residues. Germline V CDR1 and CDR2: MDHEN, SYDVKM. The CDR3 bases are TGTGCCAGCAGTGCCTATACAGGGGGAAATACTGAAGCTTTCTTT. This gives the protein CASSAYTGGNTEAFF.

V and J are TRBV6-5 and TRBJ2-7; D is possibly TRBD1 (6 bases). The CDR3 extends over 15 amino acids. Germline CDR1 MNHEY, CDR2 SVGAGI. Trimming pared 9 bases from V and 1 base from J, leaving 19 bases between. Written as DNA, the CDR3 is TGTGCCAGTACCCGAAGTGGACAGTCTTCCTACGAGCAGTACTTC. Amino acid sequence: CASTRSGQSSYEQYF.

Here the CDR3 reads CASSPHGQGGPQPQHF. The CDR3 DNA reads as TGTGCCAGCAGCCCCCACGGACAGGGAGGTCCCCAGCCCCAGCATTTT. The chain joins TRBV7-2 to TRBJ1-5; 8 bases agree with TRBD1. This CDR3 comprises 16 residues. Germline loops: CDR1 SGHTA, CDR2 FQGNSA. The V and J ends lost 5 bases and 7 bases, in that order; junction bases with no gene match: 13. Full variable domain (missing parts from reference TRBV7-2 and TRBJ1-5): GAGVSQSPSNKVTEKGKDVELRCDPISGHTALYWYRQSLGQGLEFLIYFQGNSAPDKSGLPSDRFSAERTGGSVSTLTIQRTQQEDSAVYLCASSPHGQGGPQPQHFGDGTRLSIL.

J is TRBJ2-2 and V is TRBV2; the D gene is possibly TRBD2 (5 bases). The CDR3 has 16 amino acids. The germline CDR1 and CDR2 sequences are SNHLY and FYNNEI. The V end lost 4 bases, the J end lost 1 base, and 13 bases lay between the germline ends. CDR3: CASSVLGAENTGELFF. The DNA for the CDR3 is TGTGCCAGCAGTGTATTGGGAGCGGAGAACACCGGGGAGCTGTTTTTT.

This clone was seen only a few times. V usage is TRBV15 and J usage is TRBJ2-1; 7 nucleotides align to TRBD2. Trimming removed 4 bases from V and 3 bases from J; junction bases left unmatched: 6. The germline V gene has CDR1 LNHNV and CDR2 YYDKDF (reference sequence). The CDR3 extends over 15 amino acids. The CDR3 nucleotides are TGTGCCACCAGCATTGGGCGGGAGCGCTACAATGAGCAGTTCTTC. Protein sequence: CATSIGRERYNEQFF. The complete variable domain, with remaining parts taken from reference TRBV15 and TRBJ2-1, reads DAMVIQNPRYQVTQFGKPVTLSCSQTLNHNVMYWYQQKSSQAPKLLFHYYDKDFNNEADTPDNFQSRRPNTSFCFLDIRSPGLGDTAMYLCATSIGRERYNEQFFGPGTRLTVL.

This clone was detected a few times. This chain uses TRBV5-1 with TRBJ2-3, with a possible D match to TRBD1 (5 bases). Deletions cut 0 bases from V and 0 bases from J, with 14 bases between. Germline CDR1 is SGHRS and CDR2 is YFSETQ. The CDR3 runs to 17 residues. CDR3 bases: TGCGCCAGCAGCTTGGGGGTGACAGTCAGGAGCACAGATACGCAGTATTTT. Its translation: CASSLGVTVRSTDTQYF.

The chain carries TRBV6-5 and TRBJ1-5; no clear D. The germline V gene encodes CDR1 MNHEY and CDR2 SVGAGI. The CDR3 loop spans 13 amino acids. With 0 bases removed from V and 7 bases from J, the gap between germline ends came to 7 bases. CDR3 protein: CASSYSVGQPQHF. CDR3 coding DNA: TGTGCCAGCAGTTACTCGGTCGGGCAGCCCCAGCATTTT.

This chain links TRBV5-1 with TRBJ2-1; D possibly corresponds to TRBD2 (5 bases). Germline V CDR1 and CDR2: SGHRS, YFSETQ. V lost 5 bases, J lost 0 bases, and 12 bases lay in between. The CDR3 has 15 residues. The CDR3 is CASRLSGSSYNEQFF. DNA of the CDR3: TGCGCCAGCAGGTTGTCGGGGAGCTCCTACAATGAGCAGTTCTTC.

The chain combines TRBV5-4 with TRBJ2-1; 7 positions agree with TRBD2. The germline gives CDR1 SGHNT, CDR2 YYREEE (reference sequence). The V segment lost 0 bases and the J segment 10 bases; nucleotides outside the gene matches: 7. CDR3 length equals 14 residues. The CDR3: CASSLAGLVGEQFF. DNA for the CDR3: TGTGCCAGCAGCTTGGCTGGACTAGTAGGGGAGCAGTTCTTC.